The present TCR beta chain was sequenced within a study of OX40 agonist ivuxolimab in advanced cancers. Across the study: Dose-escalation cases comprised hepatocellular carcinoma, melanoma, renal cell or head and neck cancer. With a range of roughly 20 to 80, age averaged approximately 60 years, and around 83% were male. Three patients, one with hepatocellular carcinoma and two with cutaneous melanoma, responded partially. Study-wide results and limits: At 0.1 to 3.0 mg/kg, CD4+ and CD8+ blood T cells expanded clonally by week 6.

V lost 8 bases to trimming and J lost 0 bases; unmatched junction nucleotides: 16. The CDR3 runs 18 residues. Germline assignment: CDR1 ENHRY and CDR2 SYGVKD. TCRdb's table, derived via immunoSEQ multiplex PCR, lists solely in-frame clones and lacks some. The sample records 95,000 to 150,000 clones, over 85% being singletons. On this clone itself: The target antigen is unknown.

The V call is TRBV10-3, the J call TRBJ1-2; the match to TRBD1 covers 9 bases. The specimen comprised CD4+ or CD8+ T cells sorted from blood, sampled in a trial of the OX40 agonist ivuxolimab. The receptor was isolated from an adult with an advanced solid tumor such as melanoma, head and neck, liver or kidney cancer. CDR3 protein: CAIGVHWGQGKANYGYTF. The CDR3 DNA follows: TGTGCCATCGGAGTCCACTGGGGACAGGGAAAAGCTAACTATGGCTACACCTTC.